A single sample is the source of the 26 T cell receptor beta chains below, sequenced in a study of vaccination effects on CD4 cells after COVID-19. Antigen-specific CD4+ T cells were first expanded with viral peptide pools by the ViraFEST assay and only then sequenced. After less than twelve days in culture, the CD4+ T cells were isolated. As their vaccination, participants received two doses of either BNT162b2 or mRNA-1273. The assay was immunoSEQ multiplex PCR, and TCRdb's table has in-frame clones only and misses some. The sample includes roughly 68,000 clones, about 67% seen only once; the top ten take roughly 1.6%. Their antigens remain unidentified. This specimen was CD4+ T cells from PBMCs cultured with HCoV-229E spike peptides, taken after COVID-19 vaccination. These receptor sequences come from a human donor who received a COVID-19 vaccine.

The count of this clone is one. The chain uses TRBV5-5 and TRBJ1-1; D is undetermined. Germline CDR1 and CDR2: SGHKS and YYEKEE (reference sequence). The CDR3 contains 14 residues. Trimming pared 2 bases from V and 0 bases from J, leaving 8 bases between. The CDR3 DNA reads as TGTGCCAGCAGCTTATTACAGATGAACACTGAAGCTTTCTTT. Translation gives CASSLLQMNTEAFF.

This chain connects TRBV6-6 to TRBJ2-7; D unresolved. This CDR3 is built from 12 residues. V was cut by 0 bases and J by 5 bases, with 5 bases left in between. Per the germline V gene, CDR1 is MNHNY and CDR2 is SVGAGI (reference sequence). CDR3 coding DNA: TGTGCCAGCAGTTACTCGTCCGACGAGCAGTACGTC. Its translation: CASSYSSDEQYV.

This clone was seen more than once but under ten times. The chain carries TRBV6-1 and TRBJ2-1; 8 bases fit TRBD2. The length of the CDR3 is 16 residues. Trimming took 1 base from V and 2 from J; bases not matched to a gene: 4. Germline CDR1 MNHNS, CDR2 SASEGT. CDR3 in amino acids: CASSEDIGGAYNEQFF. The CDR3 DNA follows: TGTGCCAGCAGTGAAGACATCGGGGGGGCCTACAATGAGCAGTTCTTC.

This clone appeared once. This chain uses TRBV27 with TRBJ2-3; TRBD1 agrees at 9 bases. Unmatched junction bases numbered 6, after V lost 7 bases and J lost 1 base. The CDR3 runs to 15 residues. Germline V gene sequence: CDR1 MNHEY, CDR2 SMNVEV (reference sequence). The CDR3 DNA reads as TGTGCCAGCACCGGACAGGGGAGGGGCACAGATACGCAGTATTTT. Encoded protein: CASTGQGRGTDTQYF.

The rearrangement joins TRBV30 to TRBJ1-1; D remains unclear. The CDR3 sequence is 14 residues long. V lost 2 bases and J lost 2, with 12 bases in between. In germline, CDR1 is GTSNPN, CDR2 SVGIG (reference sequence). Written as DNA, the CDR3 is TGTGCCTGGAGTCGACCGGGGTTAAACACTGAAGCTTTCTTT. Translating it yields CAWSRPGLNTEAFF.

The gene calls are TRBV25-1 and TRBJ2-2, with TRBD1 matching over 7 bases. V lost 7 bases and J lost 5; bases outside the gene matches: 7. The CDR3 loop spans 14 amino acids. Germline lookup yields CDR1 MGHDK and CDR2 SYGVNS. CDR3 nucleotides: TGTGCCAGCATCTCCGGGACAGAGACCGGGGAGCTGTTTTTT. Translation gives CASISGTETGELFF. Using reference TRBV25-1 and TRBJ2-2 for the parts outside the CDR3, the full variable domain is EADIYQTPRYLVIGTGKKITLECSQTMGHDKMYWYQQDPGMELHLIHYSYGVNSTEKGDLSSESTVSRIRTEHFPLTLESARPSHTSQYLCASISGTETGELFFGEGSRLTVL.

The rearrangement uses TRBV7-2 and TRBJ2-2; TRBD1 agrees at 7 bases. Germline V gene data show CDR1 as SGHTA and CDR2 as FQGNSA. V dropped 5 bases and J dropped 1; count of bases not matched to a gene: 7. This CDR3 is built from 16 residues. The CDR3 bases are TGTGCCAGCAGCCATCGACAGGGTGTGAACACCGGGGAGCTGTTTTTT. The encoded protein is CASSHRQGVNTGELFF.

The rearrangement links TRBV4-1 to TRBJ2-3; D uncertain. The germline V gene encodes CDR1 MGHRA and CDR2 YSYEKL. V lost 4 bases and J 1 base, leaving 9 bases between the germline ends. The CDR3 extends over 14 amino acids. The CDR3 reads CASSRAQGTDTQYF. Here the CDR3 DNA reads TGCGCCAGCAGCCGGGCCCAGGGCACAGATACGCAGTATTTT.

The chain couples TRBV28 to TRBJ1-5, with D unclear. Trimming took off 8 bases at V and 5 bases at J, with 13 bases between the two ends. The CDR3 covers 13 residues. Germline V gene lookup returns CDR1 MDHEN and CDR2 SYDVKM. The CDR3 is CASRYSPHQPQHF. The CDR3 DNA reads TGTGCCAGCCGATACAGTCCCCATCAGCCCCAGCATTTT.

V and J are TRBV12-5 and TRBJ2-1; D possibly corresponds to TRBD1 (6 bases). Germline V gene data show CDR1 as LGHNT and CDR2 as FRNRAP. The CDR3 runs to 19 residues. Trimming cost V 0 bases and J 4 bases, with 22 bases left between them. The DNA for the CDR3 is TGTGCTAGTGGTTTGGTACTTGATGGACAGCTGTCGACATACAATGAGCAGTTCTTC. Its protein is CASGLVLDGQLSTYNEQFF. The full variable domain, completed using reference TRBV12-5 and TRBJ2-1, is DARVTQTPRHKVTEMGQEVTMRCQPILGHNTVFWYRQTMMQGLELLAYFRNRAPLDDSGMPKDRFSAEMPDATLATLKIQPSEPRDSAVYFCASGLVLDGQLSTYNEQFFGPGTRLTVL.

This clone was seen a handful of times. This chain links TRBV6-5 with TRBJ2-7; D is possibly TRBD1 (5 bases). Germline CDR1 and CDR2: MNHEY and SVGAGI. The CDR3 contains 12 residues. Trimming left V 6 bases short and J 8 bases short, with 14 bases between. The CDR3 sequence is CASSPDSVKQYV. The CDR3 nucleotides are TGTGCCAGCAGCCCCGACAGTGTCAAGCAGTACGTC.

This rearrangement joins TRBV5-4 to TRBJ2-4, with TRBD1 matching over 8 bases. This CDR3 spans 16 amino acids. V lost 5 bases, J lost 6 bases, and 13 bases stayed unmatched. Germline V gene lookup returns CDR1 SGHNT and CDR2 YYREEE (reference sequence). The CDR3 sequence: CASSKKGQGGLNIQYF. For the CDR3, the DNA is TGTGCCAGCAGTAAGAAAGGACAGGGAGGTCTAAACATTCAGTACTTC. Full variable domain (outside the CDR3, taken from reference TRBV5-4 and TRBJ2-4): ETGVTQSPTHLIKTRGQQVTLRCSSQSGHNTVSWYQQALGQGPQFIFQYYREEENGRGNFPPRFSGLQFPNYSSELNVNALELDDSALYLCASSKKGQGGLNIQYFGAGTRLSVL.

The chain has TRBV12-3 or TRBV12-4 and TRBJ2-5; D is possibly TRBD1 or TRBD2 (5 bases each). This CDR3 is built from 13 residues. The V and J ends lost 7 bases and 5 bases respectively, with 14 bases between them. DNA of the CDR3: TGTGCCAGCACCTTAGGGACCTTGGAGACCCAGTACTTC. It yields the protein CASTLGTLETQYF.

This sequence joins TRBV6-1 and TRBJ1-6; no definite D call. Deletions cut 1 base from V and 8 bases from J, with 6 bases between. This CDR3 comprises 13 residues. Germline CDR1 and CDR2: MNHNS and SASEGT. DNA of the CDR3: TGTGCCAGCAGTGAAGTTGACTATTCACCCCTCCACTTT. It encodes CASSEVDYSPLHF.

This clone was counted a few times. This chain connects TRBV7-9 to TRBJ2-3; the D is unclear. Trimming took 1 base from V and 2 from J, leaving 7 bases between them. The CDR3 has 14 amino acids. Germline CDR1 is SEHNR and CDR2 is FQNEAQ (reference sequence). The DNA of the CDR3 is TGTGCCAGCAGCTTAGGGGCACTCACAGATACGCAGTATTTT. Its protein is CASSLGALTDTQYF.

The chain couples TRBV14 to TRBJ2-3; 13 nucleotides agree with TRBD2. The CDR3 runs to 17 residues. With V trimmed by 4 bases and J by 2 bases, 6 bases remained unmatched. From germline, CDR1 is SGHDN and CDR2 FVKESK. CDR3 DNA: TGTGCCAGCAGCCCGACTAGCGGGAGGACAAACACAGATACGCAGTATTTT. Protein sequence: CASSPTSGRTNTDTQYF. Variable domain in full (rest from reference TRBV14 and TRBJ2-3): EAGVTQFPSHSVIEKGQTVTLRCDPISGHDNLYWYRRVMGKEIKFLLHFVKESKQDESGMPNNRFLAERTGGTYSTLKVQPAELEDSGVYFCASSPTSGRTNTDTQYFGPGTRLTVL.

This chain joins TRBV30 and TRBJ2-2; TRBD1 agrees at 7 bases. The germline gives CDR1 GTSNPN, CDR2 SVGIG (reference sequence). The CDR3 runs 14 residues. The ends lost 3 bases at V and 2 bases at J; junction bases unmatched: 3. CDR3 in DNA: TGTGCCTGGAGCCGACAGGGCAACACCGGGGAGCTGTTTTTT. It translates to CAWSRQGNTGELFF.

The chain combines TRBV24-1 with TRBJ1-2; tentative D call: TRBD1 (5 bases). The germline gives CDR1 KGHDR, CDR2 SFDVKD. Trimming left V 2 bases short and J 0 bases short, with 15 bases between. The CDR3 runs 17 residues. The CDR3 loop reads CATSDSFPGTANYGYTF. CDR3 bases: TGTGCCACCAGTGATTCGTTCCCCGGGACGGCTAACTATGGCTACACCTTC.

This clone was detected once. V gene TRBV18 combines with J gene TRBJ1-2; 8 nucleotides agree with TRBD1. The CDR3 is made up of 14 amino acids. Losses at the gene ends were 5 bases for V and 8 bases for J; bases not matched to a gene: 10. Germline assignment: CDR1 KGHSH and CDR2 LQKENI. The CDR3 sequence: CASSSTSGGWGYTF. The CDR3 nucleotides read TGTGCCAGCTCATCGACATCAGGGGGCTGGGGCTACACCTTC.

The chain is built from TRBV2 and TRBJ2-1, with D possibly being TRBD2 (6 bases). Germline CDR1 SNHLY, CDR2 FYNNEI. V gave up 7 bases and J gave up 4 bases, with 11 bases separating them. The CDR3 length is 13 residues. The CDR3 loop is CASTGTRYNEQFF. As DNA, the CDR3 is TGTGCCAGCACGGGGACTCGTTACAATGAGCAGTTCTTC.

This clone has only a few counts. J is TRBJ1-2 and V is TRBV28; D is unresolved. CDR1 is MDHEN, CDR2 SYDVKM, per germline. The CDR3 runs to 14 residues. The ends were cut back, 7 bases at V and 8 bases at J, with 20 bases in the middle. Here the CDR3 DNA reads TGTGCCAGCAAACCACCGGGAGCCCAAGGGGGCTACACCTTC. It encodes CASKPPGAQGGYTF.

The V call is TRBV11-3, the J call TRBJ2-4; TRBD1 agrees at 8 bases. This CDR3 contains 12 residues. Unmatched junction bases numbered 4, after V lost 5 bases and J lost 10 bases. In germline, CDR1 is SGHNT, CDR2 YENEEA. CDR3 amino acids: CASSARQGIQYF. The CDR3 DNA reads TGTGCCAGCAGCGCAAGACAGGGGATTCAGTACTTC. The whole variable domain, filled in from reference TRBV11-3 and TRBJ2-4, reads EAGVVQSPRYKIIEKKQPVAFWCNPISGHNTLYWYLQNLGQGPELLIRYENEEAVDDSQLPKDRFSAERLKGVDSTLKIQPAELGDSAVYLCASSARQGIQYFGAGTRLSVL.

V is TRBV7-8 and J is TRBJ1-5; TRBD1 agrees at 10 bases. Losses at the gene ends were 4 bases for V and 4 bases for J; bases not matched to a gene: 1. Germline CDR1 and CDR2: SGHVS and FQNEAQ. CDR3 length equals 14 residues. The CDR3 sequence is CASSSGQGNQPQHF. The CDR3 bases are TGTGCCAGCAGCTCGGGACAGGGGAATCAGCCCCAGCATTTT.

This chain joins TRBV7-9 and TRBJ2-2, with TRBD1 identical over 8 bases. Germline CDR1 is SEHNR and CDR2 is FQNEAQ (reference sequence). Trimming took 4 bases from V and 1 from J; bases not matched to a gene: 2. CDR3 length: 15 amino acids. DNA for the CDR3: TGTGCCAGCAGCTCCACAGGGGGGAACACCGGGGAGCTGTTTTTT. This translates into CASSSTGGNTGELFF.

The rearrangement links TRBV5-1 to TRBJ1-1; 7 bases match TRBD1. This CDR3 contains 15 residues. Germline CDR1 is SGHRS and CDR2 is YFSETQ. Unmatched junction bases numbered 8, after V lost 4 bases and J lost 2 bases. The CDR3 bases are TGCGCCAGCAGCCCGATCCGACAGGGTAACACTGAAGCTTTCTTT. Translating it yields CASSPIRQGNTEAFF. Variable domain in full (rest from reference TRBV5-1 and TRBJ1-1): KAGVTQTPRYLIKTRGQQVTLSCSPISGHRSVSWYQQTPGQGLQFLFEYFSETQRNKGNFPGRFSGRQFSNSRSEMNVSTLELGDSALYLCASSPIRQGNTEAFFGQGTRLTVV.

This clone showed up just once. The chain recombines TRBV6-5 with TRBJ2-7, with TRBD1 identical over 9 bases. V was pared by 6 bases and J by 2 bases, with 5 bases of the junction left unmatched. Germline CDR1 reads MNHEY; CDR2 reads SVGAGI. The length of the CDR3 is 14 residues. In DNA form, the CDR3 reads TGTGCCAGCAGCTCCAGACAGGGGGCCTACGAGCAGTACGTC. It is translated as CASSSRQGAYEQYV.